What follows are 26 T cell receptor beta chains derived from one specimen sequenced in a study of T cell responses to AZD1222 COVID-19 vaccine. Sequencing used immunoSEQ multiplex PCR; TCRdb keeps in-frame clones, though not all of them. Of some 80,000 clones in the sample, roughly 83% were seen once. The sample here was peripheral blood, taken on day 0 of AZD1222 vaccination. Receptors were obtained from an adult in good health.

The chain uses TRBV16 and TRBJ2-3; no firm D call. This CDR3 region has 13 residues. The germline V and J ends were trimmed by 7 bases and 4 bases, with 12 bases remaining between them. Germline loops: CDR1 KGHSY, CDR2 FQNENV. The CDR3: CASTNLGSDTQYF. CDR3 coding DNA: TGTGCCAGCACGAATCTTGGGTCAGATACGCAGTATTTT.

The chain joins TRBV7-9 to TRBJ2-3; 8 bases fit TRBD2. This CDR3 has 13 residues. V shed 6 bases and J 3 bases; nucleotides not matched to a gene: 2. Germline CDR1 is SEHNR and CDR2 is FQNEAQ (reference sequence). The DNA for the CDR3 is TGTGCCAGCAGAATAGCGGGAACAGATACGCAGTATTTT. This gives the protein CASRIAGTDTQYF.

The chain employs TRBV6-2 or TRBV6-3 and TRBJ2-5; 12 bases agree with TRBD2. V shed 5 bases and J 7 bases; nucleotides not matched to a gene: 8. CDR1 is MNHEY and CDR2 is SVGEGT in the germline V gene. This CDR3 has 15 residues. The CDR3 DNA follows: TGTGCCAGCAGTACGGGACTAGCGGGCCGAGGGACCCAGTACTTC. Protein sequence: CASSTGLAGRGTQYF.

The chain carries TRBV19 and TRBJ1-2, with D possibly matching TRBD1 (5 bases). This CDR3 spans 13 amino acids. V lost 3 bases and J lost 7, with 12 bases in between. The V gene's germline CDR1 is LNHDA and CDR2 SQIVND (reference sequence). Here the CDR3 reads CASSIGRDSGYTF. Written as DNA, the CDR3 is TGTGCCAGTAGTATCGGGAGGGACTCTGGCTACACCTTC.

The V and J genes are TRBV6-5 and TRBJ2-5; 10 positions match TRBD2. The germline CDR1 and CDR2 sequences are MNHEY and SVGAGI. CDR3 size: 14 residues. V shed 5 bases, J shed 4 bases, and the junction held 4 bases outside the gene matches. The DNA for the CDR3 is TGTGCCAGCAGTAGCGGGGGGGCCGCAGAGACCCAGTACTTC. Amino acids: CASSSGGAAETQYF.

This chain uses TRBV7-3 with TRBJ1-1; no firm D call. This CDR3 has 13 residues. Looked up from germline, CDR1 is SGHTA and CDR2 is FQGTGA. The V end was cut by 5 bases, the J end by 0 bases, with 7 bases between. Here the CDR3 DNA reads TGTGCCAGCAGCCCCGGATTGAACACTGAAGCTTTCTTT. It is translated as CASSPGLNTEAFF.

The chain uses TRBV12-3 or TRBV12-4 and TRBJ1-1; D is undetermined. Trimming pared 6 bases from V and 1 base from J, leaving 3 bases between. The CDR3 has 11 amino acids. The CDR3: CASSRNTEAFF. The CDR3 DNA follows: TGTGCCAGCAGCAGGAACACTGAAGCTTTCTTT.

The V call is TRBV6-5, the J call TRBJ2-7, with D unclear. CDR3 size: 13 residues. Germline loops: CDR1 MNHEY, CDR2 SVGAGI. Between the trimmed V and J ends, which lost 6 bases and 4 bases, there was a span of 13 bases. CDR3 region: CASSPEDWYEQYF. The DNA for the CDR3 is TGTGCCAGCAGCCCGGAAGACTGGTACGAGCAGTACTTC.

This rearrangement joins TRBV2 to TRBJ1-6; 8 nucleotides line up with TRBD1. With V trimmed by 4 bases and J by 8 bases, 10 bases remained unmatched. The CDR3 runs 16 residues. Germline V lookup: CDR1 SNHLY, CDR2 FYNNEI. In nucleotides, the CDR3 is TGTGCCAGCAGTGCACCCGGGGGGACAGGTTATTCACCCCTCCACTTT. Its protein is CASSAPGGTGYSPLHF.

This clone appeared a few times. The J gene is TRBJ2-5, the V gene TRBV5-6, with D perhaps assigned TRBD1 or TRBD2 (6 bases each). Germline CDR1 reads SGHDT; CDR2 reads YYEEEE. This CDR3 spans 15 amino acids. The V end was cut by 4 bases, the J end by 5 bases, with 18 bases between. CDR3 amino acids: CASSPRGTTRETQYF. The CDR3 region has the DNA TGTGCCAGCAGCCCCCGGGGGACAACTCGGGAGACCCAGTACTTC. The entire variable domain, with the rest obtained from reference TRBV5-6 and TRBJ2-5, is as follows: DAGVTQSPTHLIKTRGQQVTLRCSPKSGHDTVSWYQQALGQGPQFIFQYYEEEERQRGNFPDRFSGHQFPNYSSELNVNALLLGDSALYLCASSPRGTTRETQYFGPGTRLLVL.

This chain joins TRBV24-1 and TRBJ2-7; 7 bases are a match to TRBD1. There are 14 residues in the CDR3. Germline lookup yields CDR1 KGHDR and CDR2 SFDVKD. V was clipped by 4 bases and J by 5 bases; unmatched bases: 7. The CDR3, as DNA: TGTGCCACCAGTGACACCGGGACAGAGGACGAGCAGTACTTC. Translated: CATSDTGTEDEQYF.

This clone has just one count. The chain is built from TRBV5-1 and TRBJ2-7, with no clear D. The CDR3 loop spans 11 amino acids. V lost 3 bases and J 2 bases, leaving 3 bases between the germline ends. Looked up from germline, CDR1 is SGHRS and CDR2 is YFSETQ. CDR3 coding DNA: TGCGCCAGCAGCTCCCCCTACGAGCAGTACTTC. It is translated as CASSSPYEQYF.

This rearrangement joins TRBV28 to TRBJ1-2, with 8 bases aligning to TRBD1. Germline CDR1 is MDHEN and CDR2 is SYDVKM. The CDR3 is made up of 15 amino acids. V lost 10 bases to trimming and J lost 1 base; unmatched junction nucleotides: 11. The DNA for the CDR3 is TGTGCCATCTATTTCGGCGGACAGGGTAACTATGGCTACACCTTC. Translating it yields CAIYFGGQGNYGYTF.

V is TRBV28 and J is TRBJ2-3, with D possibly being TRBD1 (6 bases). Trimming pared 7 bases from V and 9 bases from J, leaving 20 bases between. Germline values: CDR1 MDHEN, CDR2 SYDVKM. This CDR3 has 14 amino acids. CDR3 residues: CASTQGLATSTQYF. The DNA of the CDR3 is TGTGCCAGCACCCAGGGGTTAGCGACTTCCACGCAGTATTTT.

The chain combines TRBV3-1 (or the pseudogene TRBV3-2) with TRBJ2-2; D is undetermined. The germline V and J ends were trimmed by 0 bases and 2 bases, with 10 bases remaining between them. The CDR3 consists of 16 residues. Germline assignment: CDR1 LGHDT and CDR2 YNNKEL (reference sequence). CDR3 residues: CASSQDIQINTGELFF. CDR3 coding DNA: TGTGCCAGCAGCCAAGATATACAGATAAACACCGGGGAGCTGTTTTTT.

A remark on this clone: One end of the junction fails to match germline, which may point to a read error. The chain couples TRBV28 to TRBJ2-3; possibly TRBD2 for D (6 bases). In germline, CDR1 is MDHEN, CDR2 SYDVKM. The CDR3 extends over 13 amino acids. This chain's CDR3 is CCSRRGSTDTQYF. The CDR3 nucleotides read TGCTGTAGTAGGCGGGGAAGCACAGATACGCAGTATTTT.

The V and J genes are TRBV28 and TRBJ1-3; D perhaps matches TRBD1 (5 bases). V shed 4 bases and J shed 2 bases, with 15 bases lying between them. CDR3 length: 16 amino acids. Germline-derived CDR1 and CDR2 are MDHEN and SYDVKM. This chain's CDR3 is CASSSRPGRTGNTIYF. The DNA for the CDR3 is TGTGCCAGCAGTTCACGCCCAGGGAGAACTGGAAACACCATATATTTT.

In the case of this clone: The same CDR3 can be traced to other DNA sequences in this sample. The rearrangement joins TRBV3-1 (or the pseudogene TRBV3-2) to TRBJ1-5, with D unresolved. Germline CDR1 is LGHDT and CDR2 is YNNKEL (reference sequence). V lost 3 bases, J lost 4 bases, and 10 bases lay in between. The CDR3 sequence is 14 residues long. The CDR3 DNA reads as TGTGCCAGCAGCCAGGGTACGGGTAATCAGCCCCAGCATTTT. Encoded protein: CASSQGTGNQPQHF.

This chain joins TRBV7-2 and TRBJ2-1; D gene ambiguous. The germline V gene has CDR1 SGHTA and CDR2 FQGNSA. Trimming took 1 base from V and 6 from J, leaving 7 bases between them. The CDR3 is 13 amino acids. This CDR3 reads CASSLGPSNEQFF. The CDR3 region has the DNA TGTGCCAGCAGCTTAGGACCTTCCAATGAGCAGTTCTTC.

V and J are TRBV5-1 and TRBJ1-1; TRBD1 is a possible D gene (5 bases). The V gene lost 0 bases and the J gene lost 1 base, with 13 bases spanning the gap. This CDR3 contains 16 residues. Germline V lookup: CDR1 SGHRS, CDR2 YFSETQ. This chain's CDR3 is CASSLVPGVQNTEAFF. The CDR3 coding sequence is TGCGCCAGCAGCTTGGTTCCGGGGGTACAGAACACTGAAGCTTTCTTT.

The V and J genes are TRBV11-2 and TRBJ2-7; D is tentatively TRBD1 or TRBD2 (5 bases each). Trimming removed 2 bases at V and 6 bases at J, with 8 bases between. Per the germline V gene, CDR1 is SGHAT and CDR2 is FQNNGV. The CDR3 is 12 residues long. CDR3 DNA sequence: TGTGCCAGCAGCTTATTGGGGACCGAGCAGTACTTC. Translated: CASSLLGTEQYF.

As DNA, the CDR3 is TGTGCCAGCAGCTCTCCCACGGGGACCCCCGGGGAGCTGTTTTTT. Translating it yields CASSSPTGTPGELFF. The chain couples TRBV7-9 to TRBJ2-2; possibly TRBD1 or TRBD2 for D (5 bases each). The CDR3 loop spans 15 amino acids. Trimming pared 4 bases from V and 6 bases from J, leaving 15 bases between. In germline, CDR1 is SEHNR, CDR2 FQNEAQ (reference sequence).

This chain joins TRBV19 and TRBJ2-1; D is undetermined. Germline CDR1 is LNHDA and CDR2 is SQIVND (reference sequence). The CDR3 covers 12 residues. V lost 4 bases and J lost 5, with 6 bases in between. The CDR3 DNA sequence: TGTGCCAGTAGTAGAGTGGACAATGAGCAGTTCTTC. Translated: CASSRVDNEQFF.

The V call is TRBV5-5, the J call TRBJ1-6, with 7 bases matching TRBD1. The germline CDR1 and CDR2 sequences are SGHKS and YYEKEE (reference sequence). Germline trimming cut 3 bases from V and 7 bases from J; bases unmatched to any gene: 7. There are 15 residues in the CDR3. The CDR3 here is CASSSQGVRNSPLHF. The CDR3 DNA is TGTGCCAGCAGCTCCCAGGGGGTTCGGAATTCACCCCTCCACTTT.

The chain employs TRBV11-2 and TRBJ2-1; D gene uncertain. This CDR3 contains 13 residues. Germline V lookup: CDR1 SGHAT, CDR2 FQNNGV. V lost 1 base and J lost 3, with 4 bases in between. CDR3 loop: CASSLASYNEQFF. The CDR3 nucleotides are TGTGCCAGCAGCTTAGCTAGCTACAATGAGCAGTTCTTC.

The chain combines TRBV6-6 with TRBJ2-3; 15 positions agree with TRBD2. Germline V gives CDR1 MNHNY, CDR2 SVGAGI (reference sequence). J gave up 2 bases and V 5 bases, and 14 bases lay outside the gene matches. The CDR3 length is 20 residues. The CDR3 DNA reads TGTGCCAGCAGTCCTCTTGGGACTAGCGGGAGGCCGGGCATCACAGATACGCAGTATTTT. Amino acids: CASSPLGTSGRPGITDTQYF.